The sequence of this TCR beta chain was determined in a study of blood T cell repertoires in COVID-19 (TCRdb year 2020). Regarding the research as a whole: Samples from collaborators originated in the United States, Italy and Spain and spanned both the acute and convalescent phases of COVID-19. Samples came from the ongoing ImmuneRACE study (first 160 participants) plus 1,254 subjects from 6 global collaborators. Where available, HLA class I and class II types were obtained from metadata supplied by the sample provider rather than from assay-based typing. A freely available public database, intended as a resource for researchers studying the immune response to SARS-CoV-2, is where the repertoires were released. The prospective study material was composed of cDNA or gDNA derived from T cells, B-cell-depleted T cells, or PBMCs. Nearly every sample came with metadata listing a de-identified subject ID, COVID-19 status, age in years and sex. Deeply sampled blood TCRbeta repertoires from subjects exposed to, actively infected with, or recovered from COVID-19 were included in the dataset. Broad study findings and their caveats: How much clinical and demographic metadata was included differed by source and by participant, and the metadata was provided uncurated.

A remark on this clone: Its cognate antigen has yet to be identified. Per-base quality was not reported, and no clone a single base away is much larger than it.

TCRbeta CDR3 regions were amplified from genomic DNA using the immunoSEQ Assay, a bias-controlled multiplex PCR. The study's own analysis went as follows. Within the assay, amplification of reference gene primers was used to estimate how many nucleated cells each sample contained. Sequence reads were collapsed and filtered to measure the absolute abundance of every unique TCRbeta CDR3 rearrangement. Productive Simpson clonality was computed per sample as the square root of Simpson's diversity index over productive rearrangements. The table comes from immuneACCESS by way of TCRdb, which keeps in-frame sequences with V and J called. Part of the clones is missing from these tables; in studies checked, under half for an unresolved V gene and the rest for unknown reasons. V, J and clone size reflect that table, while D and trimming were determined from the DNA. Recorded for this sample are about 210,000 clones; about 76% of them occurred a single time. Around 10% of the sample goes to the ten largest clones.

Participants in the prospective study were aged 18 to 89 years, lived in under 30 United States geographic areas, and enrolled through a virtual design. In the prospective study, cohorts were assigned on the basis of participant-reported clinical history obtained from a screening survey and a study questionnaire. Mobile phlebotomists in the prospective study collected whole blood, serum and a nasopharyngeal or oropharyngeal swab from every participant. Participants in the prospective study had the option to provide additional blood draws and questionnaires over a 2-month period. Prospective study blood samples were shipped either frozen or at room temperature before DNA extraction. The source material was PBMCs or T cells enriched from blood (not recorded which). The sequence was obtained from a woman aged 45-60 years with acute COVID-19.

The bases are TGTGCCAGCAGCCAACGGACAGGGGCGGGAAACACCATATATTTT. This yields the protein CASSQRTGAGNTIYF. The V and J genes are TRBV3-1 (or the pseudogene TRBV3-2) and TRBJ1-3; 9 central nucleotides agree with TRBD1. The CDR3 sequence holds 15 residues, the cysteine and phenylalanine included. CDR3 DNA only is kept here, 45 bases in frame from base 1. Trimming removed 2 bases from V and 4 bases from J; the gene matches leave 3 bases unexplained. Looking up the germline V gene (reference sequence) yields CDR1 LGHDT and CDR2 YNNKEL.